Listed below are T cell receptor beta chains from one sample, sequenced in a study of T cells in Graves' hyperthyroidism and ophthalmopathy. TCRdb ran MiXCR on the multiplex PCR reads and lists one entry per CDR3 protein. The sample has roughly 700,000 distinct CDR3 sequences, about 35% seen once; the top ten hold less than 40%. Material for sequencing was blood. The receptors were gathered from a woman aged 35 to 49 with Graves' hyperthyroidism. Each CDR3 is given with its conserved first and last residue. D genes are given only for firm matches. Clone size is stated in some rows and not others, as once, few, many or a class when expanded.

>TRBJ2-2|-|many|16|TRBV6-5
TGTGCCAGCAGTTACGGGGCGGGGACGAACACCGGGGAGCTGTTTTTT
CASSYGAGTNTGELFF
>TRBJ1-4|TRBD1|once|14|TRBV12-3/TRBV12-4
TGTGCCAGCAGCCAAGACAGGGGGCGCGAAAAACTGTTTTTT
CASSQDRGREKLFF
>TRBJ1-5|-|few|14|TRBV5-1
TGCGCCAGCAGTCCCTGGGGGGTAGGACAGCCCCAGCATTTT
CASSPWGVGQPQHF
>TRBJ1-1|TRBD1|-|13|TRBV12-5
TGTGCTAGTGGATTACAGGGGAGGACAGGCGCTTTCTTT
CASGLQGRTGAFF
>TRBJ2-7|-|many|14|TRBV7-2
TGTGCCAGCAGCTCCCGCGGCGGGGCGCCCGAGCAGTACTTC
CASSSRGGAPEQYF
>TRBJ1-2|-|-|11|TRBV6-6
TGTGCCAGCAGAGGGGGGAATGGCTACACCTTC
CASRGGNGYTF
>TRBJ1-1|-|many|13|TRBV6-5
TGTGCCAGCAGTCGGGGCCGGAGCACTGAAGCTTTCTTT
CASSRGRSTEAFF
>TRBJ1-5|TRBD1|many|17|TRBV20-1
TGCAGTGCCCCAGAACGGACAGGGGGAGGTGGCAATCAGCCCCAGCATTTT
CSAPERTGGGGNQPQHF
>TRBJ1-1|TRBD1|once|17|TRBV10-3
TGTGCCAGCAGACTGGGACAGTGGGGGGGTATGAACACTGAAGCTTTCTTT
CASRLGQWGGMNTEAFF
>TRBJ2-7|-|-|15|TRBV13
TGTGCCGGCAGCCCAGTGGGGGTAGGTGGCGACGAGCAGTACTTC
CAGSPVGVGGDEQYF
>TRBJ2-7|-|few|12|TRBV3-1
TGTGCCAGCAGCGGAAACGAATGGGGGCAGTACTTC
CASSGNEWGQYF
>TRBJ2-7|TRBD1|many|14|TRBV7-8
TGTGCCAGTCAAAGGACAGGCTACTCCTACGAGCAGTACTTC
CASQRTGYSYEQYF
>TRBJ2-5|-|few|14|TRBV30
TGTGCCTGGAGTGTTGGGGGACCCCAAGAGACCCAGTACTTC
CAWSVGGPQETQYF
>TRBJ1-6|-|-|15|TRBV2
TGTGCCAGCAAATTGGAGTGGGTCAGAAATTCACCCCTCCACTTT
CASKLEWVRNSPLHF
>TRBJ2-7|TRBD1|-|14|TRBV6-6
TGTGCCAGTGTTGGGACAGTAGGCTCCTACGAGCAGTACTTC
CASVGTVGSYEQYF
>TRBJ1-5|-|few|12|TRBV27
TGTGCCAGCAGCCTTCCGTATCAGCCCCAGCATTTT
CASSLPYQPQHF
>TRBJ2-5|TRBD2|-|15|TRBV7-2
TGTGCCAGCAGCTCCGCCCCACTAGCGGGGGAGACCCAGTACTTC
CASSSAPLAGETQYF
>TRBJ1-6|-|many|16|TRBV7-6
TGTGCCAGCAGCGAGGGACACACATCCAATAATTCACCCCTCCACTTT
CASSEGHTSNNSPLHF
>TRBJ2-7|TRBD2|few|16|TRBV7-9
TGTGCCAGCAGTACACAACCGGGACTAGTCGCCTACGAGCAGTACTTC
CASSTQPGLVAYEQYF
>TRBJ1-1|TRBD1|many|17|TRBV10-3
TGTGCCATCAGTCGTGAACTAGGACAGGGGATGAACACTGAAGCTTTCTTT
CAISRELGQGMNTEAFF
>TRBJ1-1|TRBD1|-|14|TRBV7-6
TGTGCCAGCAGCTCGTCCCGGACAGGGGCTGAAGCTTTCTTT
CASSSSRTGAEAFF
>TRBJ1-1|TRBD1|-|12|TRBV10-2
TGCGCCAGCAGGGCAGGGGGCACTGAAGCTTTCTTT
CASRAGGTEAFF
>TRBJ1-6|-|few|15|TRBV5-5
TGTGCCAGCAGAATCCGGGACGGCTATAATTCACCCCTCCACTTT
CASRIRDGYNSPLHF
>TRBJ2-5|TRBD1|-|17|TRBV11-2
TGTGCCAGCAGCAAACCTGAGGACAGGGGGTTTCGAGAGACCCAGTACTTC
CASSKPEDRGFRETQYF
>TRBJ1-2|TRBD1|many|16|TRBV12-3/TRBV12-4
TGTGCCAGCATTAAAACAGCAGACAGGGTAACGAAGGGCTACACCTTC
CASIKTADRVTKGYTF
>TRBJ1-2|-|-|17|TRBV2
TGTGCCAGCAGTTACGGCGCCTTCACGACCCGGGACTATGGCTACACCTTC
CASSYGAFTTRDYGYTF
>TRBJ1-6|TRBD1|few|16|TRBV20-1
TGCAGTGCTAGAAGGACAGGGCTCTCTTATAATTCACCCCTCCACTTT
CSARRTGLSYNSPLHF
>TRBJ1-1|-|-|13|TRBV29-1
TGCAGCGTTGACAAGGGGCAGGGCACTGAAGCTTTCTTT
CSVDKGQGTEAFF
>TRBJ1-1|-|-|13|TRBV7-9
TGTGCCAGCAGCTTAGTGGCGGCTTCCACAGCTTTCTTT
CASSLVAASTAFF
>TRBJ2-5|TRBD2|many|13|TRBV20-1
TGCAGTGCCCCCAACCGGGAGGGGGAGACCCAGTACTTC
CSAPNREGETQYF